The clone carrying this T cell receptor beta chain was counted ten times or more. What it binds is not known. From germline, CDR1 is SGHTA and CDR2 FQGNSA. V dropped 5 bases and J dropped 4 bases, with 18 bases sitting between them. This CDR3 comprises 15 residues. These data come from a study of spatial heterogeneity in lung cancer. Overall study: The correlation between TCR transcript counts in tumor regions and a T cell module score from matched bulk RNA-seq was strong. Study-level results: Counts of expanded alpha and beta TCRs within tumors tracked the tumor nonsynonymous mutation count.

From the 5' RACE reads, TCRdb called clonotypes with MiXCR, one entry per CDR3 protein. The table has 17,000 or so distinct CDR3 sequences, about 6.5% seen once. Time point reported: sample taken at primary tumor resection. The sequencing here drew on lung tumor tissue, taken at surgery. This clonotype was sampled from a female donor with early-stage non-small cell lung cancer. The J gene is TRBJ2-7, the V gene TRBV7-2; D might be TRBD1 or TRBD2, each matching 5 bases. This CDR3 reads CASSPTRTREYEQYF. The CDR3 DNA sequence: TGTGCCAGCAGCCCCACCCGGACAAGGGAGTACGAGCAGTACTTC. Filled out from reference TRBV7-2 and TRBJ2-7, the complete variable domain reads GAGVSQSPSNKVTEKGKDVELRCDPISGHTALYWYRQSLGQGLEFLIYFQGNSAPDKSGLPSDRFSAERTGGSVSTLTIQRTQQEDSAVYLCASSPTRTREYEQYFGPGTRLTVT.